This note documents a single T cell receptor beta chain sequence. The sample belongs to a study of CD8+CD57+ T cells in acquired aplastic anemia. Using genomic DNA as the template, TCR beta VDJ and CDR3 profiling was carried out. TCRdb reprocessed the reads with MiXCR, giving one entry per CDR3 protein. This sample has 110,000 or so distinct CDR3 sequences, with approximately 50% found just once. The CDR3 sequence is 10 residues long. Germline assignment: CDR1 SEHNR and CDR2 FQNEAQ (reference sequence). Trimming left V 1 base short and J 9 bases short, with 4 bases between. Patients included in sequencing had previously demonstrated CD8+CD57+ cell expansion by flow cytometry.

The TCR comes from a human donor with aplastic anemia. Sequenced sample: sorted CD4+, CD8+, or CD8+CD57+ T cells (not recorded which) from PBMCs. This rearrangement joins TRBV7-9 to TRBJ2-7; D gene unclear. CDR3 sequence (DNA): TGTGCCAGCAGCTTAGGAGTGCAGTACTTC. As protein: CASSLGVQYF.